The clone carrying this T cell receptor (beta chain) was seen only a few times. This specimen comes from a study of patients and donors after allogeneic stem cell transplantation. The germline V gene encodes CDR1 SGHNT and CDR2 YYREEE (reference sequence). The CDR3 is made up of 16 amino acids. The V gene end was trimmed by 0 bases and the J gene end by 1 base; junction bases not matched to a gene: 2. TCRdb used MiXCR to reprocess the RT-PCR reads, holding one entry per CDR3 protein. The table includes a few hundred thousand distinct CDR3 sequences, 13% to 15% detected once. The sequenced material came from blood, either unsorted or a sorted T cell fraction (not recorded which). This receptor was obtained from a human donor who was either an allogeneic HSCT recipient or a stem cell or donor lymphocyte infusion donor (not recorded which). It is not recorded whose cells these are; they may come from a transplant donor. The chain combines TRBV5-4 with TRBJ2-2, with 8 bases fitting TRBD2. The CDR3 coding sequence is TGTGCCAGCAGCTTGGAGACTAGCGAGAACACCGGGGAGCTGTTTTTT. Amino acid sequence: CASSLETSENTGELFF.